The 14 T cell receptor beta chains below were found in one sample sequenced in a study of T-cell memory formation after mild COVID-19 (dated by TCRdb to about 2021). The protocol used for the library was 5' RACE. For sequencing, an Illumina NovaSeq 6000 was employed. Clones were called with MiXCR by TCRdb after fastp trimmed the public reads at Q25, and only in-frame beta chains were retained. Rows with one shared CDR3 protein collapse into an entry with the most common genes and DNA. Present in this sample are 300,000 to 350,000 distinct CDR3 sequences, under 15% of which were seen just once. The ten largest clones add up to about 20% of the sample. Sequenced input: PBMCs or a T cell subset sorted from them (not recorded which). Receptor source: a man aged 18 to 29 who had mild COVID-19 (a few samples of this study predate the infection). The sample titles of this study are shuffled in the database, so cell type and time point are left out; the donor was told from shared clones.

This clonotype turned up a few times. V is TRBV7-8 and J is TRBJ2-7; 7 bases are shared with TRBD1. Trimming at V came to 5 bases and at J to 0 bases, leaving 10 bases not matched to a gene. From germline, CDR1 is SGHVS and CDR2 FQNEAQ. The length of the CDR3 is 16 residues. The CDR3 bases are TGTGCCAGCAGCCTATTCGGACAGGCCGGCTCCTACGAGCAGTACTTC. The encoded protein is CASSLFGQAGSYEQYF.

This clonotype was counted a few times. The chain links TRBV18 to TRBJ2-5; no firm D call. Germline lookup yields CDR1 KGHSH and CDR2 LQKENI. The length of the CDR3 is 12 residues. Trimming took 0 bases from V and 4 from J, leaving 3 bases between them. The CDR3 nucleotides read TGTGCCAGCTCACCACCATCAGAGACCCAGTACTTC. It encodes CASSPPSETQYF.

The chain couples TRBV7-2 to TRBJ1-2; no clear D gene. CDR3 length equals 14 residues. The germline CDR1 and CDR2 sequences are SGHTA and FQGNSA. V was trimmed by 5 bases and J by 3 bases, leaving 13 bases between them. CDR3 protein: CASSQPPGHYGYTF. The CDR3 bases are TGTGCCAGCAGCCAACCTCCGGGCCACTATGGCTACACCTTC.

This chain uses TRBV9 with TRBJ2-1; 9 nucleotides line up with TRBD1. This CDR3 has 17 amino acids. Trimming removed 5 bases from V and 5 bases from J; junction bases left unmatched: 14. Germline lookup yields CDR1 SGDLS and CDR2 YYNGEE. DNA of the CDR3: TGTGCCAGCAGTTTAGCCGGGACAGGGTTTGGGAACAATGAGCAGTTCTTC. Translation gives CASSLAGTGFGNNEQFF.

The chain joins TRBV15 to TRBJ1-1; D is undetermined. Germline CDR1 LNHNV, CDR2 YYDKDF (reference sequence). The CDR3 has 14 amino acids. V was shortened by 0 bases and J by 3 bases, with 8 bases between the two germline ends. CDR3 in DNA: TGTGCCACCAGCAGAGATCTTTTCGACACTGAAGCTTTCTTT. Amino acids: CATSRDLFDTEAFF.

This clonotype was recorded many times. The chain recombines TRBV12-3 or TRBV12-4 with TRBJ2-7; TRBD1 might be the D (6 bases). This CDR3 comprises 16 residues. V was cut by 7 bases and J by 4 bases, with 23 bases left in between. The CDR3 DNA sequence: TGTGCCAGCATCTCTCCAGTCCAGGGGTCAAAATACGAGCAGTACTTC. Translated: CASISPVQGSKYEQYF.

This clonotype was seen repeatedly, ten times or more. The chain links TRBV5-1 to TRBJ2-3, with D unclear. Germline CDR1 reads SGHRS; CDR2 reads YFSETQ. V gave up 4 bases and J gave up 0 bases, with 9 bases separating them. This CDR3 contains 14 residues. CDR3 DNA: TGCGCCAGCAGCCACGACGGTAGCACAGATACGCAGTATTTT. Its protein product is CASSHDGSTDTQYF.

This clonotype has ten or more counts. The V and J genes are TRBV20-1 and TRBJ2-2; 9 bases agree with TRBD1. V dropped 2 bases and J dropped 6; count of bases not matched to a gene: 4. CDR1 is DFQATT and CDR2 is SNEGSKA in the germline V gene (reference sequence). The CDR3 has 14 residues. CDR3 bases: TGCAGTGCTAGACATGGGACAGGGTCCGGGGAGCTGTTTTTT. Encoded protein: CSARHGTGSGELFF.

Here the CDR3 reads CAIRFDKNHNSPLHF. For the CDR3, the DNA is TGTGCCATCCGTTTCGACAAAAACCATAATTCACCCCTCCACTTT. The chain joins TRBV10-3 to TRBJ1-6, with D unclear. This CDR3 is 15 amino acids long. The germline gives CDR1 ENHRY, CDR2 SYGVKD. Trimming took off 8 bases at V and 5 bases at J, with 16 bases between the two ends.

The CDR3 DNA follows: TGTGCCAGCAGCCCCCTGGGGGGCCACGAGCAGTACTTC. As protein: CASSPLGGHEQYF. This chain joins TRBV11-2 and TRBJ2-7, with D perhaps matching TRBD1 or TRBD2 (6 bases each). The length of the CDR3 is 13 residues. CDR1 SGHAT and CDR2 FQNNGV come from the germline V gene. V was cut by 5 bases and J by 5 bases, with 13 bases left in between.

The J gene is TRBJ1-5, the V gene TRBV12-3 or TRBV12-4, with 8 bases that match TRBD1. V dropped 8 bases and J dropped 2; count of bases not matched to a gene: 11. The length of the CDR3 is 16 residues. Written as DNA, the CDR3 is TGTGCCAGCTTGGACAGGGAAGGTTATGGCAATCAGCCCCAGCATTTT. The encoded protein is CASLDREGYGNQPQHF.

This chain joins TRBV11-2 and TRBJ2-1; either TRBD1 or TRBD2 may fit D (6 bases each). CDR1 is SGHAT and CDR2 is FQNNGV in the germline V gene. Trimming cost V 1 base and J 7 bases, with 20 bases left between them. The CDR3 totals 17 residues. CDR3 nucleotide sequence: TGTGCCAGCAGCTTAGGGTCCCGGGGGCTAGGGTGGAATGAGCAGTTCTTC. Protein sequence: CASSLGSRGLGWNEQFF.

A few counts support this clonotype. The J gene is TRBJ2-7, the V gene TRBV18, with unresolved D. V was pared by 3 bases and J by 3 bases, with 9 bases between. The CDR3 has 13 residues. Germline lookup yields CDR1 KGHSH and CDR2 LQKENI. Here the CDR3 DNA reads TGTGCCAGCTCACCCGGATACTACTACGAGCAGTACGTC. This encodes CASSPGYYYEQYV.

V gene TRBV18 combines with J gene TRBJ2-6, with D possibly called TRBD1 or TRBD2 (5 bases each). Germline V lookup: CDR1 KGHSH, CDR2 LQKENI. This CDR3 is 16 amino acids long. V lost 6 bases and J 0 bases, leaving 12 bases between the germline ends. The CDR3 nucleotides read TGTGCCAGCTCCGGGACGGTAAACTCTGGGGCCAACGTCCTGACTTTC. Translated: CASSGTVNSGANVLTF. The variable domain in full, completed from reference TRBV18 and TRBJ2-6, reads NAGVMQNPRHLVRRRGQEARLRCSPMKGHSHVYWYRQLPEEGLKFMVYLQKENIIDESGMPKERFSAEFPKEGPSILRIQQVVRGDSAAYFCASSGTVNSGANVLTFGAGSRLTVL.